This T cell receptor (beta chain) came from a study of blood T cell repertoires in COVID-19. Whole-study context: The study counted Cohort 3 donors as recovered given two negative PCRs, clearance, or symptom resolution.

The germline V and J ends were trimmed by 2 bases and 5 bases, with 12 bases remaining between them. Germline lookup yields CDR1 SEHNR and CDR2 FQNEAQ (reference sequence). The CDR3 is 14 residues long. In the authors' methods: Using reference gene primer amplification, nucleated cell counts were estimated. Repertoires were generated with immunoSEQ multiplex PCR, while TCRdb's copy carries only in-frame clones and drops some. V, J and clone size are taken as reported in that table, and D and trimming were inferred from the DNA itself. Of 250,000 to 350,000 clones listed, 88% are singletons. The sequenced sample consisted of PBMCs or T cells enriched from blood (not recorded which). The chain has TRBV7-9 and TRBJ2-5; D gene unclear. The receptor's source is a woman aged 60-75 years in a cohort exposed to, infected with or recovered from COVID-19 (not recorded which). The CDR3 loop is CASSLSQARETQYF. DNA of the CDR3: TGTGCCAGCAGCTTAAGTCAGGCAAGGGAGACCCAGTACTTC.